Shown below are 6 T cell receptor beta chains from a single sample sequenced in a study of neurological immune-mediated disorders. TCRdb used MiXCR to reprocess the 5' RACE reads, holding one entry per CDR3 protein. The table has around 30,000 distinct CDR3 sequences, roughly an eighth seen once. Sequenced sample: PBMCs. Source of these receptors: a man aged 60 to 75 in good health.

V is TRBV5-1 and J is TRBJ2-7; D gene unclear. The V and J ends lost 5 bases and 0 bases respectively, with 12 bases between them. The CDR3 runs to 14 residues. CDR1 is SGHRS and CDR2 is YFSETQ in the germline V gene. The CDR3 DNA reads as TGCGCCAGCAGTAGGACGTCCACCTCCTACGAGCAGTACTTC. Protein product: CASSRTSTSYEQYF.

This clonotype was seen repeatedly, ten times or more. V and J are TRBV5-1 and TRBJ2-7, with 7 bases fitting TRBD1. Germline V gene data show CDR1 as SGHRS and CDR2 as YFSETQ. There are 14 residues in the CDR3. With 5 bases clipped from V and 2 bases from J, the junction kept 7 bases outside the gene matches. The CDR3: CASRRTGTTYEQYF. The CDR3 nucleotides read TGCGCCAGCAGGAGGACAGGAACTACCTACGAGCAGTACTTC.

This clonotype was recorded many times. The chain recombines TRBV20-1 with TRBJ1-2; D gene uncertain. The CDR3 sequence is 12 residues long. With 5 bases removed from V and 5 bases from J, the gap between germline ends came to 12 bases. The V gene's germline CDR1 is DFQATT and CDR2 SNEGSKA (reference sequence). This CDR3 reads CSADKTAYGYTF. The CDR3 coding sequence is TGCAGTGCTGACAAGACCGCTTATGGCTACACCTTC.

At least ten counts were recorded for this clonotype. The gene calls are TRBV12-3 or TRBV12-4 and TRBJ1-1, with 7 positions matching TRBD1. This CDR3 comprises 15 residues. V lost 6 bases to trimming and J lost 1 base; unmatched junction nucleotides: 8. The CDR3 nucleotides read TGTGCCAGCAGGGCGACAGGGTTGGAGAACACTGAAGCTTTCTTT. Translated, it gives CASRATGLENTEAFF.

In its sample, this clonotype was seen many times. This chain joins TRBV9 and TRBJ2-1; 11 positions match TRBD2. The CDR3 has 16 amino acids. CDR1 is SGDLS and CDR2 is YYNGEE in the germline V gene. Losses at the gene ends were 4 bases for V and 6 bases for J; bases not matched to a gene: 9. The CDR3 reads CASSQGGLAELNEQFF. DNA for the CDR3: TGTGCCAGCAGCCAAGGGGGACTAGCGGAACTCAATGAGCAGTTCTTC.

This clonotype was recorded many times. The rearrangement links TRBV12-3 or TRBV12-4 to TRBJ2-2; 7 positions agree with TRBD1. V lost 3 bases and J lost 6; bases outside the gene matches: 4. The CDR3 spans 14 residues. Here the CDR3 reads CASSFRQGSGELFF. CDR3 DNA: TGTGCCAGCAGTTTTAGACAGGGTTCCGGGGAGCTGTTTTTT.